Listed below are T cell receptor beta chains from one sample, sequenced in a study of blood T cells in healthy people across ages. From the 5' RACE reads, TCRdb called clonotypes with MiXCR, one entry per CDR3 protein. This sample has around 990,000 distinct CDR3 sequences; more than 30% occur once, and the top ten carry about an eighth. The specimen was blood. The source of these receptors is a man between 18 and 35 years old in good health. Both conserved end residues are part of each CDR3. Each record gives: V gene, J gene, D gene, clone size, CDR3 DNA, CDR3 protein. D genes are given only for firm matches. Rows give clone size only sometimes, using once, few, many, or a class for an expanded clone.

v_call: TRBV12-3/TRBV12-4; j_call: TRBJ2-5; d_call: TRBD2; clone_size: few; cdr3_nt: TGTGCCAGCTCTCAGACTAGCGGGGTCCCCCAAGAGACCCAGTACTTC; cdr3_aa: CASSQTSGVPQETQYF
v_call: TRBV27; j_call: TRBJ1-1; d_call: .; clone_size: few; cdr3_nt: TGTGCCAGCGTTCAAATCGCAGGAAGAGGTGAAGCTTTCTTT; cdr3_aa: CASVQIAGRGEAFF
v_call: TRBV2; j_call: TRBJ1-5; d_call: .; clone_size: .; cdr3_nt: TGTGCCAGCAGTGACCGGGGTAGCAATCAGCCCCAGCATTTT; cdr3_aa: CASSDRGSNQPQHF
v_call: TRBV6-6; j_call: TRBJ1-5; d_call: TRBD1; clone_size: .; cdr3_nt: TGTGCCAGCAGTTACTCGACGACAGGGGGCAATCAGCCCCAGCATTTT; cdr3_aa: CASSYSTTGGNQPQHF
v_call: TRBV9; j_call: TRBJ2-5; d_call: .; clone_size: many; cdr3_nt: TGTGCCAGCAGCGTAGACCAAGAGACCCAGTACTTC; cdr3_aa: CASSVDQETQYF
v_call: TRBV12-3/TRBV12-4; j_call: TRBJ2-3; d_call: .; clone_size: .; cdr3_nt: TGTGCCAGCAGTTTGTGCTACACAGATACGCAGTATTTT; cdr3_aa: CASSLCYTDTQYF
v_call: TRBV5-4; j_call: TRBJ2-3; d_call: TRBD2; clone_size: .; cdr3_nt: TGTGCCAGCACTGTGACTAGCGGGGGGGCAGATACGCAGTATTTT; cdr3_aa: CASTVTSGGADTQYF
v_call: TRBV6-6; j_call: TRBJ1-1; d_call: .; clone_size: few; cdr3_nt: TGTGCCAGCAGTTACTCGGAGGGTTCCACTGAAGCTTTCTTT; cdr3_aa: CASSYSEGSTEAFF
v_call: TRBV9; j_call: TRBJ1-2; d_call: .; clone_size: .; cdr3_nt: TGTGTCAGCAGCGTAGGGCAGACTCCCTATGGCTACACCTTC; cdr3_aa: CVSSVGQTPYGYTF
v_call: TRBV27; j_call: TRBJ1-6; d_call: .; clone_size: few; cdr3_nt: TGTGCCAGCAGTTTATCGGGCAGCTCCAGCTCCTATAATTCACCCCTCCACTTT; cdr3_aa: CASSLSGSSSSYNSPLHF
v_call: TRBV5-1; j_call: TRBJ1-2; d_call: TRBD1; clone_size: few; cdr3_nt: TGCGCCAGCAGCATAGACCCTGACAGGGGAGGGTATGGCTACACCTTC; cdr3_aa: CASSIDPDRGGYGYTF
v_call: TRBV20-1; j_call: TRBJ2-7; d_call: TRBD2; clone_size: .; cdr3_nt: TGCAGTGCTAGAGATTTTTCCCCTAGCGGGGGGTCCTACGAGCAGTACTTC; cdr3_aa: CSARDFSPSGGSYEQYF
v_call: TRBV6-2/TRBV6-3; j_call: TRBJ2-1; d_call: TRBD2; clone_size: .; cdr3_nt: TGTGCCATCACGACTAGCAGGGTAAACAATGAGCAGTTCTTC; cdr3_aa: CAITTSRVNNEQFF
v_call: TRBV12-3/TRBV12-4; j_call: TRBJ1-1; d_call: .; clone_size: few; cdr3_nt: TGTGCCAGCAGTTTAGTTTTCGGACCCGCTGAAGCTTTCTTT; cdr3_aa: CASSLVFGPAEAFF
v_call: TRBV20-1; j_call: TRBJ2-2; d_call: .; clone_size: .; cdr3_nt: TGCAGTGCTAGAGATGTCACCCGGGAGAGCGGGGAGCTGTTTTTT; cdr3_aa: CSARDVTRESGELFF